This T cell receptor beta chain came from a study of blood T cell repertoires in COVID-19. About the study: Sample material is recorded as cDNA or gDNA derived from T cells, B-cell-depleted T cells, or PBMCs.

The method was immunoSEQ multiplex PCR; TCRdb's version includes in-frame clones alone and lacks a portion of them. The sample holds roughly 220,000 clones, just over 85% seen once. Recruitment covered roughly 22 US areas and drew participants whose ages spanned roughly 18 to 89 years. Allocation to cohorts depended on clinical history reported by the participants. Losses at the gene ends were 1 base for V and 2 bases for J; bases not matched to a gene: 0. Germline V CDR1 and CDR2: MNHNS, SASEGT. This CDR3 region has 15 residues. This clone was found a few times. The receptor's source is a woman between 50 and 59 years old with acute COVID-19. The sequencing sample was made of PBMCs or T cells enriched from blood (not recorded which). V usage is TRBV6-1 and J usage is TRBJ1-5, with TRBD1 identical over 9 bases. The CDR3 is CASSEGTGGNQPQHF. The CDR3 bases are TGTGCCAGCAGTGAAGGGACAGGGGGCAATCAGCCCCAGCATTTT.